These 19 T cell receptor beta chains came from one sample sequenced in a study of blood T cell repertoires in COVID-19. The protocol was immunoSEQ multiplex PCR, while the TCRdb copy is restricted to in-frame clones and leaves out a portion. The repertoire holds 250,000 or so clones, with roughly 88% as singletons. Sequencing was done on a sample of peripheral blood. These receptors were taken from a woman aged 25 to 39 with acute or convalescent COVID-19.

The chain uses TRBV9 and TRBJ2-1; D remains ambiguous. Looked up from germline, CDR1 is SGDLS and CDR2 is YYNGEE. The V end was cut by 0 bases, the J end by 9 bases, with 13 bases between. This CDR3 comprises 14 residues. This chain's CDR3 is CASSVESANSEQFF. CDR3 sequence (DNA): TGTGCCAGCAGCGTAGAGTCGGCGAACAGTGAGCAGTTCTTC.

The V call is TRBV18, the J call TRBJ2-1; D gene ambiguous. Germline CDR1 KGHSH, CDR2 LQKENI. The ends were cut back, 3 bases at V and 10 bases at J, with 13 bases in the middle. The CDR3 sequence is 13 residues long. CDR3 in amino acids: CASSPGWRNEQFF. In DNA, the CDR3 is TGTGCCAGCTCACCCGGGTGGCGGAACGAGCAGTTCTTC.

The chain recombines TRBV18 with TRBJ1-1; D may be TRBD1 (5 bases). V was trimmed by 3 bases and J by 1 base, leaving 15 bases between them. The germline CDR1 and CDR2 sequences are KGHSH and LQKENI. The CDR3 consists of 16 residues. The CDR3 loop is CASSPRQLLRNTEAFF. The CDR3 nucleotides are TGTGCCAGCTCACCCAGACAGCTACTACGGAACACTGAAGCTTTCTTT.

This rearrangement joins TRBV29-1 to TRBJ2-7; a possible D gene is TRBD2 (7 bases). Germline values: CDR1 SQVTM, CDR2 ANQGSEA. CDR3 length equals 14 residues. V dropped 7 bases and J dropped 2 bases, with 18 bases sitting between them. CDR3 sequence: CSASGGHGTYEQYF. The CDR3 DNA sequence: TGCAGCGCCTCGGGGGGACACGGAACCTACGAGCAGTACTTC.

The chain combines TRBV14 with TRBJ1-4; no firm D call. Trimming cost V 1 base and J 0 bases, with 9 bases left between them. The CDR3 length is 16 residues. The germline V gene encodes CDR1 SGHDN and CDR2 FVKESK. The CDR3 DNA is TGTGCCAGCAGCCAAGTATCTACAGCAACTAATGAAAAACTGTTTTTT. It is translated as CASSQVSTATNEKLFF.

The J gene is TRBJ2-3, the V gene TRBV5-4, with TRBD2 matching over 11 bases. The CDR3 is 15 residues long. Losses at the gene ends were 4 bases for V and 1 base for J; bases not matched to a gene: 2. Germline CDR1 SGHNT, CDR2 YYREEE (reference sequence). The CDR3 DNA reads as TGTGCCAGCAGCCGACTAGCGGGGCGCACAGATACGCAGTATTTT. Translating gives CASSRLAGRTDTQYF. Based on the CDR3 plus reference TRBV5-4 and TRBJ2-3, the full variable domain is ETGVTQSPTHLIKTRGQQVTLRCSSQSGHNTVSWYQQALGQGPQFIFQYYREEENGRGNFPPRFSGLQFPNYSSELNVNALELDDSALYLCASSRLAGRTDTQYFGPGTRLTVL.

The rearrangement joins TRBV27 to TRBJ1-4, with D maybe TRBD1 (6 bases). CDR1 and CDR2 from the germline V gene are MNHEY and SMNVEV (reference sequence). The CDR3 loop spans 15 amino acids. With 4 bases removed from V and 7 bases from J, the gap between germline ends came to 16 bases. The CDR3 DNA follows: TGTGCCAGCAGTTCGGCAGGGGTCGGCCGTGAAAAACTGTTTTTT. Residues: CASSSAGVGREKLFF.

The chain joins TRBV10-3 to TRBJ2-3; D gene ambiguous. Trimming pared 0 bases from V and 4 bases from J, leaving 8 bases between. CDR1 is ENHRY, CDR2 SYGVKD, per germline. The CDR3 spans 14 residues. Here the CDR3 reads CAISESPRADTQYF. CDR3 bases: TGTGCCATCAGTGAGTCACCCCGAGCAGATACGCAGTATTTT.

This chain joins TRBV10-3 and TRBJ1-2; TRBD1 aligns across 10 bases. This CDR3 is built from 13 residues. With V trimmed by 10 bases and J by 4 bases, 6 bases remained unmatched. Germline loops: CDR1 ENHRY, CDR2 SYGVKD. The CDR3 DNA is TGTGCCACAGGAGGGACAGGGGCCTATGGCTACACCTTC. Protein: CATGGTGAYGYTF.

The chain carries TRBV6-6 and TRBJ2-7; 8 bases align to TRBD2. The CDR3 has 16 amino acids. Germline CDR1 is MNHNY and CDR2 is SVGAGI (reference sequence). Losses at the gene ends were 6 bases for V and 7 bases for J; bases not matched to a gene: 17. The CDR3 bases are TGTGCCAGCAGCGGAGGAGGGGGACTAGGGCTGAAAGAGCAGTACTTC. Translation gives CASSGGGGLGLKEQYF.

The CDR3 spells CASSLLANSDTQYF. CDR3 DNA: TGTGCCAGCAGCTTACTAGCGAATTCAGATACGCAGTATTTT. V is TRBV11-2 and J is TRBJ2-3; D may be TRBD2 (6 bases). The ends were cut back, 2 bases at V and 4 bases at J, with 10 bases in the middle. The CDR3 is made up of 14 amino acids. In germline, CDR1 is SGHAT, CDR2 FQNNGV.

This chain connects TRBV10-2 to TRBJ2-6, with 11 bases lining up with TRBD2. CDR1 WSHSY and CDR2 SAAADI come from the germline V gene. V was pared by 10 bases and J by 3 bases, with 8 bases of the junction left unmatched. The CDR3 length is 16 residues. The CDR3 reads CATQLAGVGGANVLTF. The CDR3 DNA sequence: TGCGCCACCCAACTAGCGGGAGTTGGTGGGGCCAACGTCCTGACTTTC.

The chain couples TRBV14 to TRBJ2-6, with TRBD2 as a possible D gene (6 bases). The germline V gene has CDR1 SGHDN and CDR2 FVKESK. Trimming cost V 4 bases and J 0 bases, with 19 bases left between them. This CDR3 comprises 19 residues. The CDR3 DNA reads TGTGCCAGCAGCCCACTCCGGGACGGGAGTTACTCTGGGGCCAACGTCCTGACTTTC. Protein product: CASSPLRDGSYSGANVLTF.

This chain joins TRBV7-2 and TRBJ1-5; 8 nucleotides agree with TRBD1. The V gene end was trimmed by 5 bases and the J gene end by 6 bases; junction bases not matched to a gene: 6. This CDR3 contains 14 residues. Germline CDR1 is SGHTA and CDR2 is FQGNSA. CDR3 nucleotides: TGTGCCAGCAGCGCCCGACAGGGGTCTCAGCCCCAGCATTTT. Its translation: CASSARQGSQPQHF. The whole variable domain, filled in from reference TRBV7-2 and TRBJ1-5, reads GAGVSQSPSNKVTEKGKDVELRCDPISGHTALYWYRQSLGQGLEFLIYFQGNSAPDKSGLPSDRFSAERTGGSVSTLTIQRTQQEDSAVYLCASSARQGSQPQHFGDGTRLSIL.

The rearrangement links TRBV7-9 to TRBJ1-3; D not certain. Trimming took 5 bases from V and 1 from J, leaving 12 bases between them. The germline V gene has CDR1 SEHNR and CDR2 FQNEAQ (reference sequence). CDR3 length: 15 residues. DNA of the CDR3: TGTGCCAGCAGCCTACGCGCGGGTTCTGGAAACACCATATATTTT. It specifies CASSLRAGSGNTIYF.

This rearrangement joins TRBV6-5 to TRBJ2-4, with 9 positions matching TRBD2. Germline CDR1 and CDR2: MNHEY and SVGAGI. The V and J ends lost 6 bases and 5 bases, in that order; junction bases with no gene match: 8. The CDR3 has 15 amino acids. CDR3 sequence: CASSLASGTENIQYF. For the CDR3, the DNA is TGTGCCAGCAGCCTGGCTAGCGGGACCGAAAACATTCAGTACTTC.

The rearrangement uses TRBV9 and TRBJ2-7; D is perhaps TRBD2 (6 bases). Germline loops: CDR1 SGDLS, CDR2 YYNGEE. There are 14 residues in the CDR3. V lost 1 base, J lost 2 bases, and 10 bases lay in between. The CDR3 DNA follows: TGTGCCAGCAGCGTAAGCGGGCAGCCCTACGAGCAGTACTTC. Amino acid sequence: CASSVSGQPYEQYF.

This chain connects TRBV6-1 to TRBJ1-4, with TRBD1 matching 8 bases. CDR1 is MNHNS and CDR2 is SASEGT in the germline V gene. With V trimmed by 0 bases and J by 6 bases, 3 bases remained unmatched. This CDR3 spans 15 amino acids. CDR3 sequence (DNA): TGTGCCAGCAGTGAAGCGGACAGGGTTTATGAAAAACTGTTTTTT. Protein sequence: CASSEADRVYEKLFF.

This chain uses TRBV3-1 (or the pseudogene TRBV3-2) with TRBJ2-1, with D hard to call. Germline assignment: CDR1 LGHDT and CDR2 YNNKEL (reference sequence). This CDR3 contains 19 residues. V was trimmed by 1 base and J by 1 base, leaving 20 bases between them. Written as DNA, the CDR3 is TGTGCCAGCAGCCAAGCTTGTATCATCACAGCTCCATCCTACAATGAGCAGTTCTTC. This gives the protein CASSQACIITAPSYNEQFF.